This T cell receptor (beta chain) was sequenced during a study of blood T cell repertoires in COVID-19. V was clipped by 8 bases and J by 2 bases, with 8 bases between them. The CDR3 length is 12 residues. Clones were sequenced by immunoSEQ multiplex PCR, and TCRdb holds only the in-frame ones, with some missing. The table shows around 250,000 clones, with 80% to 85% occurring only once. The receptor was derived from a woman in her thirties or forties who had recovered from COVID-19. The chain links TRBV12-3 or TRBV12-4 to TRBJ2-3; the D is unclear. Sequencing was carried out using peripheral blood. CDR3 sequence (DNA): TGTGCCAGCCTAGGCCTCACAGATACGCAGTATTTT. Encoded protein: CASLGLTDTQYF.